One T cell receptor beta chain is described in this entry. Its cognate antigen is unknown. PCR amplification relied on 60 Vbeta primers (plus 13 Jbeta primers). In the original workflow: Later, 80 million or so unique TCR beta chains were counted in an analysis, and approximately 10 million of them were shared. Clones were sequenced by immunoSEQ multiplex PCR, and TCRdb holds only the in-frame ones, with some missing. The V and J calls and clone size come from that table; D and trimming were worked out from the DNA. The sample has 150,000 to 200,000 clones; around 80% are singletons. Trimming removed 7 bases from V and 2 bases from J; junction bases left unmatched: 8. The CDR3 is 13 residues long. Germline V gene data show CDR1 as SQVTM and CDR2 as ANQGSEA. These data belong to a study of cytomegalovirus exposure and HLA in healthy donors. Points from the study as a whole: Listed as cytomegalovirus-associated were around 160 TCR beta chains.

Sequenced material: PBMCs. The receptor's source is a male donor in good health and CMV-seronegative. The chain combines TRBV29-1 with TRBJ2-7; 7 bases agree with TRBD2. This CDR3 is CSAGEGMAYEQYF. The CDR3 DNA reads TGCAGCGCTGGGGAGGGGATGGCCTACGAGCAGTACTTC.